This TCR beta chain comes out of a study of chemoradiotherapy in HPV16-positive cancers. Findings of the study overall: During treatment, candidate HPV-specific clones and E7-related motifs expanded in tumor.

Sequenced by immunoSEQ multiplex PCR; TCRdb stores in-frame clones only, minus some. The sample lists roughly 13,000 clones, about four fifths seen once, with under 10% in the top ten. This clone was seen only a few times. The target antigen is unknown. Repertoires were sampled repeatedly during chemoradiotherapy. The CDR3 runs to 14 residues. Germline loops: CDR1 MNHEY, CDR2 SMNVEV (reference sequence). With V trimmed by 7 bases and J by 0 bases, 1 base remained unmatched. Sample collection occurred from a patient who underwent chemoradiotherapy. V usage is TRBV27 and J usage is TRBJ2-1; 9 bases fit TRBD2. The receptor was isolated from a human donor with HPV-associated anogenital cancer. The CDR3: CASTAGGSYNEQFF. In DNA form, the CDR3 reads TGTGCCAGCACAGCGGGGGGCTCCTACAATGAGCAGTTCTTC.